This entry lists 15 T cell receptor beta chains sequenced from one sample in a study of blood T cell repertoires in COVID-19. Clones were sequenced by immunoSEQ multiplex PCR, and TCRdb holds only the in-frame ones, with some missing. The sample contains some 400,000 clones, 80% to 90% of which appear only once. The sample consisted of PBMCs or T cells enriched from blood (not recorded which). The receptors stem from a man between 25 and 39 years old who had recovered from COVID-19.

The V and J genes are TRBV5-6 and TRBJ1-2; 7 nucleotides match TRBD1. This CDR3 spans 13 amino acids. Germline V gene data show CDR1 as SGHDT and CDR2 as YYEEEE. J lost 7 bases, V lost 2 bases, and 5 bases had no gene match. CDR3 loop: CASSLDRAGGYTF. CDR3 in DNA: TGTGCCAGCAGCTTAGACAGGGCAGGTGGCTACACCTTC.

The chain employs TRBV6-1 and TRBJ1-5; perhaps TRBD1 as D (6 bases). Trimming cost V 4 bases and J 0 bases, with 19 bases left between them. This CDR3 region has 18 residues. Germline lookup yields CDR1 MNHNS and CDR2 SASEGT. Here the CDR3 reads CASSVRTAWGYSNQPQHF. The CDR3 nucleotides read TGTGCCAGCAGTGTTCGGACAGCCTGGGGATATAGCAATCAGCCCCAGCATTTT.

The chain recombines TRBV30 with TRBJ2-2; tentatively, D is TRBD1 (5 bases). Germline V gene lookup returns CDR1 GTSNPN and CDR2 SVGIG (reference sequence). V lost 1 base and J lost 14, with 11 bases in between. The CDR3 runs 11 residues. The chain's CDR3 is CAWSDRKELFF. The CDR3 DNA reads TGTGCCTGGAGTGACAGGAAGGAACTGTTTTTT.

The V call is TRBV6-6, the J call TRBJ2-5; 9 bases align to TRBD1. The V gene's germline CDR1 is MNHNY and CDR2 SVGAGI (reference sequence). The CDR3 length is 14 residues. V dropped 2 bases and J dropped 3; count of bases not matched to a gene: 1. The CDR3 nucleotides read TGTGCCAGCAGTTACACAGGGGGCAAAGAGACCCAGTACTTC. Its protein is CASSYTGGKETQYF.

In its sample, this clone was seen a few times. CDR3 in amino acids: CASSERSNTEAFF. The CDR3 region has the DNA TGTGCCAGCAGTGAACGGTCCAACACTGAAGCTTTCTTT. V is TRBV6-1 and J is TRBJ1-1; D not certain. Trimming took 2 bases from V and 2 from J, leaving 6 bases between them. CDR1 and CDR2 (germline): MNHNS, SASEGT. This CDR3 spans 13 amino acids.

In DNA, the CDR3 is TGTGCCAGTAGTGTGGCCCCTGACAGTAGCTACGAGCAGTACTTC. Translation: CASSVAPDSSYEQYF. The chain joins TRBV19 to TRBJ2-7; tentatively, D is TRBD1 (5 bases). The V and J ends lost 5 bases and 3 bases respectively, with 17 bases between them. Germline assignment: CDR1 LNHDA and CDR2 SQIVND (reference sequence). The CDR3 length is 15 residues.

J is TRBJ1-1 and V is TRBV6-5; TRBD1 matches 7 bases. Unmatched junction bases numbered 11, after V lost 7 bases and J lost 6 bases. The germline CDR1 and CDR2 sequences are MNHEY and SVGAGI. CDR3 size: 14 residues. In DNA form, the CDR3 reads TGTGCCAGCACCGTCGACAGGGCGGCCGCTGAAGCTTTCTTT. It specifies CASTVDRAAAEAFF.

This chain links TRBV20-1 with TRBJ2-3; 7 positions agree with TRBD2. Trimming at V came to 3 bases and at J to 4 bases, leaving 10 bases not matched to a gene. This CDR3 is 15 amino acids long. The V gene's germline CDR1 is DFQATT and CDR2 SNEGSKA (reference sequence). The CDR3 DNA follows: TGCAGTGCTAGTAATCCGGGGGGTTCAGCAGATACGCAGTATTTT. It encodes CSASNPGGSADTQYF.

The chain carries TRBV2 and TRBJ2-1; D is possibly TRBD1 (6 bases). Trimming left V 6 bases short and J 6 bases short, with 18 bases between. The CDR3 sequence is 15 residues long. Germline V CDR1 and CDR2: SNHLY, FYNNEI. The CDR3 spells CASRRDLGQFNEQFF. In nucleotides, the CDR3 is TGTGCCAGCAGGCGTGATCTCGGACAGTTCAATGAGCAGTTCTTC.

This clone came up once. This chain links TRBV7-8 with TRBJ1-6; 8 bases match TRBD1. J gave up 9 bases and V 2 bases, and 3 bases lay outside the gene matches. CDR1 SGHVS and CDR2 FQNEAQ come from the germline V gene. This CDR3 spans 14 amino acids. CDR3 amino acids: CASSLSDRASPLHF. Here the CDR3 DNA reads TGTGCCAGCAGCTTATCGGACAGGGCTTCACCCCTCCACTTT. The whole variable domain, filled in from reference TRBV7-8 and TRBJ1-6, reads GAGVSQSPRYKVAKRGQDVALRCDPISGHVSLFWYQQALGQGPEFLTYFQNEAQLDKSGLPSDRFFAERPEGSVSTLKIQRTQQEDSAVYLCASSLSDRASPLHFGNGTRLTVT.

The gene calls are TRBV19 and TRBJ2-7; 9 bases match TRBD1. V was clipped by 7 bases and J by 3 bases; unmatched bases: 10. CDR3 length: 15 residues. The germline V gene has CDR1 LNHDA and CDR2 SQIVND (reference sequence). The CDR3 protein is CASTPKGTGNYEQYF. DNA for the CDR3: TGTGCCAGTACCCCGAAGGGGACAGGGAACTACGAGCAGTACTTC.

This sequence joins TRBV28 and TRBJ1-5, with TRBD1 matching 9 bases. Germline loops: CDR1 MDHEN, CDR2 SYDVKM. The CDR3 is 16 residues long. Trimming took 6 bases from V and 3 from J; bases not matched to a gene: 9. The CDR3 loop is CASSTGQGWVNQPQHF. The CDR3 DNA reads TGTGCCAGCAGCACCGGACAGGGGTGGGTCAATCAGCCCCAGCATTTT.

This clone was counted between two and nine times. The chain is built from TRBV6-5 and TRBJ2-7; TRBD1 matches 8 bases. Losses at the gene ends were 4 bases for V and 0 bases for J; bases not matched to a gene: 5. The germline gives CDR1 MNHEY, CDR2 SVGAGI. The CDR3 extends over 15 amino acids. CDR3 residues: CASSSGGWSSYEQYF. The CDR3 DNA follows: TGTGCCAGCAGTTCAGGGGGCTGGAGCTCCTACGAGCAGTACTTC.

The chain combines TRBV7-2 with TRBJ1-1; no firm D call. The CDR3 runs 13 residues. CDR1 and CDR2 (germline): SGHTA, FQGNSA. V lost 6 bases and J 5 bases, leaving 13 bases between the germline ends. The DNA for the CDR3 is TGTGCCAGCAGTTTCCAAAGGGAGACTGAAGCTTTCTTT. This codes for CASSFQRETEAFF.

The chain has TRBV6-5 and TRBJ1-2; D is possibly TRBD1 (5 bases). The CDR3 spans 14 residues. Trimming removed 4 bases at V and 1 base at J, with 10 bases between. The germline CDR1 and CDR2 sequences are MNHEY and SVGAGI. CDR3 DNA: TGTGCCAGCAGTTCCCCGGGACTTAACTATGGCTACACCTTC. Amino acid sequence: CASSSPGLNYGYTF.